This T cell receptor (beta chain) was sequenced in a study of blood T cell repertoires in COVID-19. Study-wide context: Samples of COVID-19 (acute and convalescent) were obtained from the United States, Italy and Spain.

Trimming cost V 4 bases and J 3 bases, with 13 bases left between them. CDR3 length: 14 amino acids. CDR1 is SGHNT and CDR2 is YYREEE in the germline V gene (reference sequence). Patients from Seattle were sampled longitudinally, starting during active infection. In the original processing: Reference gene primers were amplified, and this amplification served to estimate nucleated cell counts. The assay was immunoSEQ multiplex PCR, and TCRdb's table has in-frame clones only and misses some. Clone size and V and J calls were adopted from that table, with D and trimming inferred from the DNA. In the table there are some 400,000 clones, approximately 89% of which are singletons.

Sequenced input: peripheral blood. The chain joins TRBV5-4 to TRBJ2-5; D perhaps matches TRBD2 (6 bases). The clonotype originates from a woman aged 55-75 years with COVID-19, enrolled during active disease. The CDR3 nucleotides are TGTGCCAGCAGCCGGGACTTCGGAGAAGAGACCCAGTACTTC. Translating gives CASSRDFGEETQYF.